This T cell receptor (beta chain) was retrieved from a study of blood T cells in healthy people across ages. This clonotype was observed a handful of times. Antigen specificity is unknown. The ends lost 1 base at V and 0 bases at J; junction bases unmatched: 10. The CDR3 length is 18 residues. Germline V lookup: CDR1 LNHNV, CDR2 YYDKDF (reference sequence). Through a sample-barcoded 5' primer and a J-beta primer mix, a second PCR was run for roughly 6 to 12 cycles. Tags on each cDNA molecule came from a template-switch adaptor with 12 random nucleotides. MiXCR, applied by TCRdb to the 5' RACE reads, yields one record per CDR3 protein. This table holds 1.6 million or so distinct CDR3 sequences, around 35% found once. Study results and caveats: Relative to aged donors, long-lived donors carried more naive CD4+ cells and displayed higher diversity. Strong correlation existed between TCR beta diversity and naive T cell percentage. From one million sequenced T cells, diversity estimates were lower bounds.

What was sequenced was blood. This TCR was recovered from a woman between 25 and 40 years old in good health. V is TRBV15 and J is TRBJ2-7, with 9 bases aligning to TRBD2. The CDR3 spells CATSRGLASGVRSYEQYF. CDR3 in DNA: TGTGCCACCAGCAGAGGCTTGGCTAGCGGGGTTCGCTCCTACGAGCAGTACTTC.